Shown below are 9 T cell receptor beta chains from a single sample sequenced in a study of blood T cell repertoires in COVID-19. Assay used: immunoSEQ multiplex PCR; TCRdb lists only in-frame clones, some missing. The data contain fewer than 350,000 clones, approximately 86% of them seen just once; the ten biggest clones take up about 8.6%. Source material: peripheral blood. The source is a man aged 35 to 55 with active or convalescent COVID-19.

The CDR3 coding sequence is TGCGCCAGCAGCTTGATATTTCAGGAGGGCTACGAGCAGTACTTC. Protein sequence: CASSLIFQEGYEQYF. The chain recombines TRBV5-1 with TRBJ2-7; D perhaps matches TRBD2 (6 bases). The CDR3 loop spans 15 amino acids. Trimming took off 1 base at V and 3 bases at J, with 14 bases between the two ends. The germline gives CDR1 SGHRS, CDR2 YFSETQ.

The chain couples TRBV2 to TRBJ1-2; D is unresolved. Germline CDR1 reads SNHLY; CDR2 reads FYNNEI. Trimming removed 2 bases at V and 2 bases at J, with 18 bases between. The CDR3 consists of 17 residues. The CDR3: CASSEPQGGRMNYGYTF. The CDR3 DNA is TGTGCCAGCAGTGAACCCCAAGGTGGCAGGATGAACTATGGCTACACCTTC.

The CDR3 coding sequence is TGTGCCAGCAGACCCGACAGGGTCGGTGAAAAACTGTTTTTT. It codes for CASRPDRVGEKLFF. The chain joins TRBV27 to TRBJ1-4; 7 nucleotides line up with TRBD1. The V segment lost 6 bases and the J segment 7 bases; nucleotides outside the gene matches: 8. The germline gives CDR1 MNHEY, CDR2 SMNVEV (reference sequence). The CDR3 consists of 14 residues.

This clone was observed a few times. The rearrangement joins TRBV2 to TRBJ2-7; maybe TRBD1 (6 bases). Trimming took off 6 bases at V and 0 bases at J, with 18 bases between the two ends. Germline V gene lookup returns CDR1 SNHLY and CDR2 FYNNEI. This CDR3 has 16 residues. The CDR3 loop reads CASRESGQGPSYEQYF. The CDR3, as DNA: TGTGCCAGCAGGGAGTCGGGGCAGGGGCCCTCCTACGAGCAGTACTTC.

CDR3 loop: CASSLDNRGANYEQYF. CDR3 coding DNA: TGTGCCAGCAGCTTAGATAATCGCGGGGCTAACTACGAGCAGTACTTC. The V gene is TRBV11-2, the J gene TRBJ2-7, with D maybe TRBD2 (6 bases). The ends were cut back, 0 bases at V and 3 bases at J, with 15 bases in the middle. This CDR3 has 16 amino acids. CDR1 is SGHAT, CDR2 FQNNGV, per germline.

The gene calls are TRBV11-3 and TRBJ1-1; D might be TRBD1 (5 bases). The germline gives CDR1 SGHNT, CDR2 YENEEA. The CDR3 has 18 residues. V shed 3 bases and J shed 3 bases, with 23 bases lying between them. CDR3 sequence: CASSFRGRWDSPDTEAFF. CDR3 DNA sequence: TGTGCCAGCAGCTTTCGCGGCCGTTGGGACTCACCAGACACTGAAGCTTTCTTT.

This clone has only one observation. The V gene is TRBV13, the J gene TRBJ2-1; 8 nucleotides match TRBD2. The CDR3 consists of 15 residues. Germline V gene lookup returns CDR1 PRHDT and CDR2 FYEKMQ (reference sequence). V trimming: 1 base; J trimming: 5 bases; junction bases outside the gene matches: 4. CDR3 residues: CASSLVTSGHNEQFF. The CDR3 DNA follows: TGTGCCAGCAGCTTAGTTACTAGCGGTCACAATGAGCAGTTCTTC.

V is TRBV28 and J is TRBJ2-1; 8 positions match TRBD2. The germline V gene encodes CDR1 MDHEN and CDR2 SYDVKM. The V and J ends lost 5 bases and 0 bases, in that order; junction bases with no gene match: 6. The CDR3 runs 16 residues. The CDR3 loop reads CASSPPRGDSYNEQFF. The CDR3 DNA sequence: TGTGCCAGCAGTCCTCCGCGGGGGGACTCCTACAATGAGCAGTTCTTC.

The V and J genes are TRBV7-2 and TRBJ1-5; TRBD1 might be the D (5 bases). This CDR3 comprises 13 residues. Trimming pared 10 bases from V and 4 bases from J, leaving 14 bases between. CDR1 and CDR2 (germline): SGHTA, FQGNSA. CDR3 loop: CATRDSFNQPQHF. The CDR3 DNA reads as TGTGCCACTCGGGACTCCTTTAATCAGCCCCAGCATTTT.